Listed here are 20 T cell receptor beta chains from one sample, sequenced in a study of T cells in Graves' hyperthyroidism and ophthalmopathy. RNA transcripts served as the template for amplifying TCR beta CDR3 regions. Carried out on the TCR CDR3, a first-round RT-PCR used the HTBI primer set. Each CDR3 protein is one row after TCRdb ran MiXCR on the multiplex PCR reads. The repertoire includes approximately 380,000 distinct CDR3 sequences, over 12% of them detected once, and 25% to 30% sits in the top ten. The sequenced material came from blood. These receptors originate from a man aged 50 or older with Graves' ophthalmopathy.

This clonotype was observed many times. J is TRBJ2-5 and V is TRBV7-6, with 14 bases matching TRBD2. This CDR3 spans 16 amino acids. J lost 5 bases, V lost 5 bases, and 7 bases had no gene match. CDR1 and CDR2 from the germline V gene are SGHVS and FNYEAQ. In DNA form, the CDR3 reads TGTGCCAGCAGCCAGGGACTAGCGGGAGTCCTGGAGACCCAGTACTTC. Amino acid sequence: CASSQGLAGVLETQYF.

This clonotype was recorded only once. The CDR3 DNA is TGTGCCAGCTCACCAGAGAGGGGTACAGATACGCAGTATTTT. Translating it yields CASSPERGTDTQYF. The rearrangement joins TRBV18 to TRBJ2-3; D is perhaps TRBD1 or TRBD2 (5 bases each). The CDR3 length is 14 residues. Looked up from germline, CDR1 is KGHSH and CDR2 is LQKENI. V was trimmed by 2 bases and J by 3 bases, leaving 9 bases between them.

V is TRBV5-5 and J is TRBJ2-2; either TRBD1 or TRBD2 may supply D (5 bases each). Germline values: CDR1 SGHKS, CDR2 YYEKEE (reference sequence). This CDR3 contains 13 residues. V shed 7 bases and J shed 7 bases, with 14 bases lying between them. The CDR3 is CASLTWGIGELFF. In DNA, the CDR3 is TGTGCCAGCCTAACTTGGGGGATCGGGGAGCTGTTTTTT. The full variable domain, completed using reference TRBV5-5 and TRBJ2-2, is DAGVTQSPTHLIKTRGQQVTLRCSPISGHKSVSWYQQVLGQGPQFIFQYYEKEERGRGNFPDRFSARQFPNYSSELNVNALLLGDSALYLCASLTWGIGELFFGEGSRLTVL.

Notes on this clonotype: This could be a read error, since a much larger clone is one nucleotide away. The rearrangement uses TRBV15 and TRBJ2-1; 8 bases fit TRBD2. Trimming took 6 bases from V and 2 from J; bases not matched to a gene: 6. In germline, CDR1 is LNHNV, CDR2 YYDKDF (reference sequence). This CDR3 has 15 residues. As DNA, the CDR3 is TGTGCCACCAGTCCCGACGGGGGGGCCTACAATGAGCAGTTCTTC. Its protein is CATSPDGGAYNEQFF.

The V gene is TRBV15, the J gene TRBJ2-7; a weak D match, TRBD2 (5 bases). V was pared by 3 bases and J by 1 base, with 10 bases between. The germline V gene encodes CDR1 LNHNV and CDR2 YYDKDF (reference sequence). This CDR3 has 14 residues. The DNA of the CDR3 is TGTGCCACCAGCAGTCCCGGGATGTCCTACGAGCAGTACTTC. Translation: CATSSPGMSYEQYF.

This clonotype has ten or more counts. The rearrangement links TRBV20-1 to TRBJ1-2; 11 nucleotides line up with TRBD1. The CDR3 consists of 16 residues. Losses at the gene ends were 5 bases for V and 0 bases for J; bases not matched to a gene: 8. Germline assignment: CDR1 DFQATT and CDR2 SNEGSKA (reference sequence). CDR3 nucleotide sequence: TGCAGTGCTCCAAACGGACAGGGGGCGACTAACTATGGCTACACCTTC. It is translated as CSAPNGQGATNYGYTF.

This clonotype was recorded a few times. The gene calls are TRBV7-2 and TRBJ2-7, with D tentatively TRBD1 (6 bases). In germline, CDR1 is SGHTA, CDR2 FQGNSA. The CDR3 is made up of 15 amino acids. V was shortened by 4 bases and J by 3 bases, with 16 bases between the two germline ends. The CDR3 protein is CASSSYSGGRYEQYF. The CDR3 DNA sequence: TGTGCCAGCAGCTCTTACAGTGGGGGCCGCTACGAGCAGTACTTC.

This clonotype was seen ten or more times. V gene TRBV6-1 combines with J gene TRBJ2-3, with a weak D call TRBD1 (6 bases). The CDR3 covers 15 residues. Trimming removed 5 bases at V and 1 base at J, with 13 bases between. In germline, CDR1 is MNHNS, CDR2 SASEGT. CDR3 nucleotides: TGTGCCAGCAGTCCACAGGGTCAGGGCACAGATACGCAGTATTTT. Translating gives CASSPQGQGTDTQYF.

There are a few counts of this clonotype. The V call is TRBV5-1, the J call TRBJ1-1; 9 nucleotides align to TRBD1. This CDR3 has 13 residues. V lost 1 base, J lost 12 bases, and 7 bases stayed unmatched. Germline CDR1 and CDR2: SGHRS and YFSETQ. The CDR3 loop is CASSLSWDRETFF. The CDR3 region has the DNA TGCGCCAGCAGCTTGTCATGGGACAGGGAAACTTTCTTT.

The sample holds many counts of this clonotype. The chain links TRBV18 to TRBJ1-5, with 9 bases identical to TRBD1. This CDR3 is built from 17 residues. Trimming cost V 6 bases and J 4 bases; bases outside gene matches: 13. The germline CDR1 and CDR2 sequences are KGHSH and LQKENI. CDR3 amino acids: CASSPLSVGQGNQPQHF. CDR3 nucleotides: TGTGCCAGCTCGCCTCTGTCTGTCGGACAGGGGAATCAGCCCCAGCATTTT. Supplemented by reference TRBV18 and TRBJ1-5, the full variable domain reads NAGVMQNPRHLVRRRGQEARLRCSPMKGHSHVYWYRQLPEEGLKFMVYLQKENIIDESGMPKERFSAEFPKEGPSILRIQQVVRGDSAAYFCASSPLSVGQGNQPQHFGDGTRLSIL.

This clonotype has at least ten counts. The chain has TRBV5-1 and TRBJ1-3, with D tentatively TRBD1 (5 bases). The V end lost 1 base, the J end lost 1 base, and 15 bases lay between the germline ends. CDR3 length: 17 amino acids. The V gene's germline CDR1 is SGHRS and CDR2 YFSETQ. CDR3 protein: CASSLSPDRISGNTIYF. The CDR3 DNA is TGCGCCAGCAGCTTGTCCCCCGACAGAATATCTGGAAACACCATATATTTT. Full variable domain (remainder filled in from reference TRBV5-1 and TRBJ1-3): KAGVTQTPRYLIKTRGQQVTLSCSPISGHRSVSWYQQTPGQGLQFLFEYFSETQRNKGNFPGRFSGRQFSNSRSEMNVSTLELGDSALYLCASSLSPDRISGNTIYFGEGSWLTVV.

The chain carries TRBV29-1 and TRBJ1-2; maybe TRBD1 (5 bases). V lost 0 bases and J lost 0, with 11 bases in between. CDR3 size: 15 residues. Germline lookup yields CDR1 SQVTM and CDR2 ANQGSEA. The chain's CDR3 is CSVEEGGLTNYGYTF. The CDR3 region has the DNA TGCAGCGTTGAAGAGGGGGGTTTGACTAACTATGGCTACACCTTC.

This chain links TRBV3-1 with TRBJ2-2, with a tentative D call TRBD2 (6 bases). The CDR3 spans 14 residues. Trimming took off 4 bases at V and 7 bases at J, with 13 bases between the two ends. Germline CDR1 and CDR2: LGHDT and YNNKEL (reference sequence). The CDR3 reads CASSPMGAGGELFF. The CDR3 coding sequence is TGTGCCAGCAGCCCAATGGGAGCGGGCGGGGAGCTGTTTTTT.

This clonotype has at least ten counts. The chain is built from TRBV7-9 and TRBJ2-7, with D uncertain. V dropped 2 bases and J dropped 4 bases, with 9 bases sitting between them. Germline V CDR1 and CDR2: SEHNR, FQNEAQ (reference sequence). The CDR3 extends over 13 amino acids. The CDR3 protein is CASSLSGAYEQYF. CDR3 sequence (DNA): TGTGCCAGCAGCTTATCTGGTGCGTACGAGCAGTACTTC. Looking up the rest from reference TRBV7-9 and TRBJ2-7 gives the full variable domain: DTGVSQNPRHKITKRGQNVTFRCDPISEHNRLYWYRQTLGQGPEFLTYFQNEAQLEKSRLLSDRFSAERPKGSFSTLEIQRTEQGDSAMYLCASSLSGAYEQYFGPGTRLTVT.

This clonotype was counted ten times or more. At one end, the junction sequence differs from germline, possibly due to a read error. CDR3 nucleotides: TGTGCCAGCAGCAAGAGGGTAGGACCCAATCACCCCCAGCATTTT. As protein: CASSKRVGPNHPQHF. This rearrangement joins TRBV12-3 or TRBV12-4 to TRBJ1-5, with D unclear. The CDR3 is made up of 15 amino acids.

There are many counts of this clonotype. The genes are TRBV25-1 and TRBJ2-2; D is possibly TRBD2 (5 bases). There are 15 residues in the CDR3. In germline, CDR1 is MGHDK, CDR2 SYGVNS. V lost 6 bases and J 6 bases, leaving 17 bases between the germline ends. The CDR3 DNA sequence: TGTGCCAGCAGCTTAGGGTATAAAGCGGCCGGGGAGCTGTTTTTT. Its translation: CASSLGYKAAGELFF.

CDR3: CASSQQQNTEAFF. For the CDR3, the DNA is TGTGCCAGCAGCCAACAGCAGAACACTGAAGCTTTCTTT. The rearrangement links TRBV7-6 to TRBJ1-1; D remains unclear. The V gene's germline CDR1 is SGHVS and CDR2 FNYEAQ. V was cut by 5 bases and J by 1 base, with 8 bases left in between. The CDR3 totals 13 residues.

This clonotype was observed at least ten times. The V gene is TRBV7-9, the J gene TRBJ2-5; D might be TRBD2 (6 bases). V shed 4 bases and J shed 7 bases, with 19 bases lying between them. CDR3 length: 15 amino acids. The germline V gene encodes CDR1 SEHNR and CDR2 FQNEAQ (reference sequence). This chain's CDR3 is CASSSIAATDGTQYF. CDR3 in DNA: TGTGCCAGCAGCTCAATAGCGGCTACGGATGGGACCCAGTACTTC.

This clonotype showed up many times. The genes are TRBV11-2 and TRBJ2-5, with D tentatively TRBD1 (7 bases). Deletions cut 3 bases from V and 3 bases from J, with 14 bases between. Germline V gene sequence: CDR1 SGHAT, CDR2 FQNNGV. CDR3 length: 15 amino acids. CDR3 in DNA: TGTGCCAGCAGCTTTAATTCAGGGGGGAAAGAGACCCAGTACTTC. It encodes CASSFNSGGKETQYF. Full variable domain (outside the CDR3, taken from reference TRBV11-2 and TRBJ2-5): EAGVAQSPRYKIIEKRQSVAFWCNPISGHATLYWYQQILGQGPKLLIQFQNNGVVDDSQLPKDRFSAERLKGVDSTLKIQPAKLEDSAVYLCASSFNSGGKETQYFGPGTRLLVL.

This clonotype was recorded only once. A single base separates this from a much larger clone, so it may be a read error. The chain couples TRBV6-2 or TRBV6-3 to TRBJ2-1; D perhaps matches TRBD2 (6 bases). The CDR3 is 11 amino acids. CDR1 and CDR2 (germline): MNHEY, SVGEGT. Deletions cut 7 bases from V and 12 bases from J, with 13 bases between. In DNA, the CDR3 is TGTGCCAGCAAATCGCGGGGTGGGCAGTTCTTC. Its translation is CASKSRGGQFF.